These 30 T cell receptor beta chains were sequenced from one sample in a study of blood T cell repertoires in COVID-19. The table came from immunoSEQ multiplex PCR; TCRdb's copy has only in-frame clones and leaves some out. The table lists under 25,000 clones, about 88% of them singletons, with about 10% in the top ten. Sequencing was carried out using peripheral blood. These receptor sequences come from a human donor in a cohort sampled during active COVID-19. The donor label of this sample is uncertain.

About this clone itself: A read error may account for a junction end that differs from germline. The J gene is TRBJ2-1, the V gene TRBV27, with 8 bases fitting TRBD1. Germline CDR1 MNHEY, CDR2 SMNVEV (reference sequence). The length of the CDR3 is 12 residues. The CDR3 region is CATQGAYTEQFF. The DNA for the CDR3 is TGTGCCACCCAGGGGGCCTACACTGAGCAGTTCTTC.

The chain joins TRBV19 to TRBJ2-2; 8 positions match TRBD2. V lost 4 bases to trimming and J lost 5 bases; unmatched junction nucleotides: 6. This CDR3 comprises 15 residues. Germline loops: CDR1 LNHDA, CDR2 SQIVND (reference sequence). The chain's CDR3 is CASSTGLAGTGELFF. The CDR3 DNA sequence: TGTGCCAGTAGTACCGGACTAGCTGGAACCGGGGAGCTGTTTTTT. The variable domain in full, with the rest retrieved from reference TRBV19 and TRBJ2-2, is DGGITQSPKYLFRKEGQNVTLSCEQNLNHDAMYWYRQDPGQGLRLIYYSQIVNDFQKGDIAEGYSVSREKKESFPLTVTSAQKNPTAFYLCASSTGLAGTGELFFGEGSRLTVL.

V usage is TRBV5-4 and J usage is TRBJ2-1, with D tentatively TRBD2 (6 bases). The germline V gene has CDR1 SGHNT and CDR2 YYREEE (reference sequence). V dropped 9 bases and J dropped 0 bases, with 16 bases sitting between them. This CDR3 has 15 amino acids. The CDR3 reads CATETSFSSYNEQFF. The CDR3 nucleotides read TGTGCCACCGAGACTAGTTTCAGCTCCTACAATGAGCAGTTCTTC.

The rearrangement links TRBV28 to TRBJ2-1; D not resolved. Trimming pared 5 bases from V and 4 bases from J, leaving 21 bases between. This CDR3 contains 17 residues. CDR1 and CDR2 from the germline V gene are MDHEN and SYDVKM. In DNA, the CDR3 is TGTGCCAGCAGTCCCGCCGGCGTTGGCGGCTATTACAATGAGCAGTTCTTC. Its protein product is CASSPAGVGGYYNEQFF. The full variable domain, its missing parts supplied by reference TRBV28 and TRBJ2-1, is DVKVTQSSRYLVKRTGEKVFLECVQDMDHENMFWYRQDPGLGLRLIYFSYDVKMKEKGDIPEGYSVSREKKERFSLILESASTNQTSMYLCASSPAGVGGYYNEQFFGPGTRLTVL.

This chain uses TRBV14 with TRBJ2-7; possible D gene TRBD1, 5 bases. With 3 bases removed from V and 4 bases from J, the gap between germline ends came to 16 bases. CDR3 length: 15 amino acids. Germline V gene lookup returns CDR1 SGHDN and CDR2 FVKESK. The CDR3 sequence: CASSQAEQGWYEQYF. CDR3 nucleotides: TGTGCCAGCAGCCAGGCCGAGCAGGGTTGGTACGAGCAGTACTTC. The full variable domain, in which reference TRBV14 and TRBJ2-7 provide the parts outside the CDR3, is EAGVTQFPSHSVIEKGQTVTLRCDPISGHDNLYWYRRVMGKEIKFLLHFVKESKQDESGMPNNRFLAERTGGTYSTLKVQPAELEDSGVYFCASSQAEQGWYEQYFGPGTRLTVT.

This clone appeared once. This chain connects TRBV9 to TRBJ2-2, with 9 bases matching TRBD1. There are 16 residues in the CDR3. Germline values: CDR1 SGDLS, CDR2 YYNGEE. The V gene end was trimmed by 4 bases and the J gene end by 0 bases; junction bases not matched to a gene: 4. The CDR3 region is CASSLRDRANTGELFF. CDR3 nucleotide sequence: TGTGCCAGCAGCCTTAGGGACAGGGCGAACACCGGGGAGCTGTTTTTT.

The chain is built from TRBV9 and TRBJ2-1; possible D gene TRBD2, 5 bases. Trimming left V 0 bases short and J 3 bases short, with 10 bases between. Germline CDR1 is SGDLS and CDR2 is YYNGEE. The CDR3 sequence is 15 residues long. CDR3 sequence (DNA): TGTGCCAGCAGCGTAGATGGCGGGTACTACAATGAGCAGTTCTTC. It yields the protein CASSVDGGYYNEQFF.

This rearrangement joins TRBV24-1 to TRBJ1-2; 12 bases agree with TRBD1. CDR1 and CDR2 (germline): KGHDR, SFDVKD. Germline trimming cut 3 bases from V and 4 bases from J; bases unmatched to any gene: 11. This CDR3 region has 18 residues. This chain's CDR3 is CATSDRDRGLNKGYGYTF. The CDR3 nucleotides read TGTGCCACCAGTGATCGGGACAGGGGGCTAAATAAAGGCTATGGCTACACCTTC.

The chain has TRBV10-3 and TRBJ1-4; D call uncertain. The germline CDR1 and CDR2 sequences are ENHRY and SYGVKD. V lost 3 bases and J lost 2, with 13 bases in between. There are 16 residues in the CDR3. The CDR3 bases are TGTGCCATCAGTGACCCACGGACGGGGACTAATGAAAAACTGTTTTTT. Translation gives CAISDPRTGTNEKLFF.

Here the CDR3 DNA reads TGTGCCAGCAGTTACGAGCGTCAGCCCCAGCATTTT. Protein product: CASSYERQPQHF. This chain joins TRBV6-6 and TRBJ1-5; D not certain. From germline, CDR1 is MNHNY and CDR2 SVGAGI (reference sequence). CDR3 length equals 12 residues. V lost 2 bases and J lost 6, with 5 bases in between.

This clone was observed a handful of times. The chain carries TRBV3-1 (or the pseudogene TRBV3-2) and TRBJ1-5; D is undetermined. The ends were cut back, 0 bases at V and 4 bases at J, with 4 bases in the middle. The CDR3 contains 13 residues. The germline gives CDR1 LGHDT, CDR2 YNNKEL (reference sequence). The CDR3 loop is CASSQDINQPQHF. The CDR3, as DNA: TGTGCCAGCAGCCAAGATATTAATCAGCCCCAGCATTTT.

The chain joins TRBV5-1 to TRBJ2-1; 7 bases map to TRBD1. J was trimmed by 5 bases and V by 2 bases; bases with no gene match: 4. Germline assignment: CDR1 SGHRS and CDR2 YFSETQ. The CDR3 totals 14 residues. CDR3 residues: CASSFADRDNEQFF. For the CDR3, the DNA is TGCGCCAGCAGCTTCGCCGACAGGGACAATGAGCAGTTCTTC.

The genes are TRBV2 and TRBJ2-6, with no clear D. V was cut by 4 bases and J by 2 bases, with 6 bases left in between. The CDR3 runs 14 residues. Germline V gene data show CDR1 as SNHLY and CDR2 as FYNNEI. CDR3: CASSASAGANVLTF. CDR3 sequence (DNA): TGTGCCAGCAGTGCAAGCGCTGGGGCCAACGTCCTGACTTTC.

The rearrangement uses TRBV5-5 and TRBJ2-7; D perhaps matches TRBD2 (6 bases). The CDR3 spans 15 residues. V lost 0 bases and J 6 bases, leaving 16 bases between the germline ends. Germline V lookup: CDR1 SGHKS, CDR2 YYEKEE (reference sequence). The CDR3 region is CASSLAQSGLVEQYF. CDR3 nucleotides: TGTGCCAGCAGCTTGGCCCAGAGCGGGTTGGTCGAGCAGTACTTC.

DNA for the CDR3: TGTGCCAGCAGCTTGGGCCTCGGGGGTGAAAAACTGTTTTTT. Protein: CASSLGLGGEKLFF. The chain joins TRBV11-2 to TRBJ1-4; tentative D call: TRBD1 (5 bases). Trimming took off 3 bases at V and 7 bases at J, with 12 bases between the two ends. The length of the CDR3 is 14 residues. CDR1 and CDR2 (germline): SGHAT, FQNNGV.

J is TRBJ1-1 and V is TRBV18, with TRBD1 as a possible D gene (5 bases). V lost 3 bases and J lost 0, with 11 bases in between. CDR3 length: 15 amino acids. Germline CDR1 reads KGHSH; CDR2 reads LQKENI. The CDR3 is CASSPTALMNTEAFF. CDR3 nucleotide sequence: TGTGCCAGCTCACCGACAGCCTTGATGAACACTGAAGCTTTCTTT.

This chain uses TRBV19 with TRBJ1-4; TRBD1 matches 10 bases. CDR3 length equals 14 residues. V lost 4 bases to trimming and J lost 7 bases; unmatched junction nucleotides: 3. The V gene's germline CDR1 is LNHDA and CDR2 SQIVND (reference sequence). The CDR3 region is CASSTTGGAEKLFF. The CDR3 DNA follows: TGTGCCAGTAGTACGACAGGGGGCGCTGAAAAACTGTTTTTT.

The chain employs TRBV2 and TRBJ2-3; tentatively, D is TRBD1 (5 bases). Germline CDR1 is SNHLY and CDR2 is FYNNEI. With 1 base removed from V and 0 bases from J, the gap between germline ends came to 8 bases. This CDR3 has 15 residues. CDR3: CASSEGTPSTDTQYF. The CDR3, as DNA: TGTGCCAGCAGTGAAGGGACACCTAGCACAGATACGCAGTATTTT.

V usage is TRBV2 and J usage is TRBJ2-2; TRBD2 aligns across 9 bases. J was trimmed by 4 bases and V by 1 base; bases with no gene match: 10. The CDR3 covers 18 residues. CDR1 is SNHLY and CDR2 is FYNNEI in the germline V gene. The CDR3: CASSEDNIGTSITGELFF. The CDR3 coding sequence is TGTGCCAGCAGTGAAGATAATATAGGGACTAGCATCACCGGGGAGCTGTTTTTT.

For this clone: Mismatch with germline at one junction end may stem from a read error. The chain couples TRBV28 to TRBJ2-5; no reliable D call. This CDR3 spans 12 amino acids. Germline V gives CDR1 MDHEN, CDR2 SYDVKM. CDR3 in amino acids: CSSAEPQETQYF. The CDR3 DNA reads as TGTTCCAGCGCGGAACCTCAAGAGACCCAGTACTTC.

The gene calls are TRBV3-1 (or the pseudogene TRBV3-2) and TRBJ2-7, with 7 bases that match TRBD2. Per the germline V gene, CDR1 is LGHDT and CDR2 is YNNKEL (reference sequence). The CDR3 loop spans 16 amino acids. V lost 2 bases to trimming and J lost 1 base; unmatched junction nucleotides: 8. CDR3 in amino acids: CASSQTRTRGSYEQYF. The CDR3 nucleotides read TGTGCCAGCAGCCAAACCCGGACTAGAGGGTCCTACGAGCAGTACTTC.

The genes are TRBV28 and TRBJ1-6; D remains ambiguous. Trimming stripped 3 bases from V and 0 bases from J, with 12 bases between. Germline assignment: CDR1 MDHEN and CDR2 SYDVKM. This CDR3 spans 17 amino acids. The CDR3 sequence is CASSFHGSNSYNSPLHF. DNA for the CDR3: TGTGCCAGCAGTTTTCACGGGTCAAACTCCTATAATTCACCCCTCCACTTT.

The rearrangement links TRBV11-2 to TRBJ2-7; 9 bases align to TRBD1. Looked up from germline, CDR1 is SGHAT and CDR2 is FQNNGV. The CDR3 spans 16 residues. V was pared by 1 base and J by 3 bases, with 7 bases of the junction left unmatched. Written as DNA, the CDR3 is TGTGCCAGCAGCTTAGGAAGGGGGACAGGGAACTACGAGCAGTACTTC. Its translation is CASSLGRGTGNYEQYF.

The chain has TRBV2 and TRBJ2-1, with D maybe TRBD2 (6 bases). CDR3 length equals 13 residues. V lost 5 bases to trimming and J lost 7 bases, with 12 bases between them. Germline lookup yields CDR1 SNHLY and CDR2 FYNNEI. The CDR3 DNA is TGTGCCAGCAGTCGTACAAGCGGGAATGAGCAGTTCTTC. It encodes CASSRTSGNEQFF.

The J gene is TRBJ2-1, the V gene TRBV28, with 9 bases lining up with TRBD2. This CDR3 has 17 amino acids. V was clipped by 5 bases and J by 8 bases; unmatched bases: 16. Germline V lookup: CDR1 MDHEN, CDR2 SYDVKM. The CDR3 DNA reads TGTGCCAGCAGTCACCCCCAGAGGCGGGAGGGCCCGGATGAGCAGTTCTTC. It is translated as CASSHPQRREGPDEQFF.

This chain uses TRBV28 with TRBJ2-3; 7 positions match TRBD2. Germline V gene sequence: CDR1 MDHEN, CDR2 SYDVKM. CDR3 size: 13 residues. Losses at the gene ends were 6 bases for V and 8 bases for J; bases not matched to a gene: 8. The CDR3 spells CASRLSGKGTQYF. The CDR3 nucleotides are TGTGCCAGCAGACTCAGCGGGAAGGGTACGCAGTATTTT.

The chain combines TRBV7-9 with TRBJ2-4, with D uncertain. Germline CDR1 reads SEHNR; CDR2 reads FQNEAQ (reference sequence). This CDR3 has 19 amino acids. The V and J ends lost 4 bases and 6 bases respectively, with 28 bases between them. CDR3 in DNA: TGTGCCAGCAGCTCAGCCACCCGTACGGCCCAGCCCGCAGGAAACATTCAGTACTTC. This gives the protein CASSSATRTAQPAGNIQYF.

This chain uses TRBV6-6 with TRBJ2-1; tentatively, D is TRBD2 (6 bases). Germline CDR1 is MNHNY and CDR2 is SVGAGI (reference sequence). The CDR3 is 15 residues long. V lost 2 bases and J 2 bases, leaving 10 bases between the germline ends. DNA of the CDR3: TGTGCCAGCAGTTACGGGCTAGCGCCCTACAATGAGCAGTTCTTC. Translating gives CASSYGLAPYNEQFF.

This chain uses TRBV25-1 with TRBJ2-3, with 8 bases that match TRBD1. V lost 3 bases to trimming and J lost 12 bases; unmatched junction nucleotides: 11. Per germline, CDR1 MGHDK and CDR2 SYGVNS. The CDR3 sequence is 14 residues long. The CDR3 region has the DNA TGTGCCAGCAGTGACCAGGGGGCATATTGGTTACAGTATTTT. Its protein product is CASSDQGAYWLQYF. The full variable domain, with the rest looked up from reference TRBV25-1 and TRBJ2-3, is EADIYQTPRYLVIGTGKKITLECSQTMGHDKMYWYQQDPGMELHLIHYSYGVNSTEKGDLSSESTVSRIRTEHFPLTLESARPSHTSQYLCASSDQGAYWLQYFGPGTRLTVL.

This chain joins TRBV19 and TRBJ1-3; the D gene is possibly TRBD1 (6 bases). Trimming cost V 8 bases and J 4 bases, with 15 bases left between them. CDR1 and CDR2 (germline): LNHDA, SQIVND (reference sequence). The CDR3 has 14 amino acids. The CDR3 sequence: CASRAHDRGNTIYF. DNA for the CDR3: TGTGCCAGTCGGGCCCACGACAGGGGAAACACCATATATTTT. The full variable domain, in which reference TRBV19 and TRBJ1-3 provide the parts outside the CDR3, is DGGITQSPKYLFRKEGQNVTLSCEQNLNHDAMYWYRQDPGQGLRLIYYSQIVNDFQKGDIAEGYSVSREKKESFPLTVTSAQKNPTAFYLCASRAHDRGNTIYFGEGSWLTVV.